These 8 T cell receptor beta chains share one sample of origin, sequenced in a study of cytomegalovirus exposure and HLA in healthy donors. In the PCR, 60 Vbeta and 13 Jbeta primers were used. Here immunoSEQ multiplex PCR was the method, and the copy in TCRdb shows in-frame clones only, minus some. The sample contains 150,000 to 200,000 clones, more than 9.5% of which appear only once. The specimen sequenced was PBMCs. The receptor source for this set is a man aged 45-65 years in good health and CMV-seropositive.

The CDR3 reads CASSPSGEFQETQYF. CDR3 bases: TGTGCCAGCAGCCCCTCGGGGGAATTCCAAGAGACCCAGTACTTC. The chain uses TRBV5-4 and TRBJ2-5; TRBD2 might be the D (6 bases). Germline CDR1 is SGHNT and CDR2 is YYREEE (reference sequence). The CDR3 loop spans 15 amino acids. The germline V and J ends were trimmed by 4 bases and 1 base, with 14 bases remaining between them.

The chain carries TRBV5-1 and TRBJ2-3; 7 bases are a match to TRBD1. With V trimmed by 4 bases and J by 3 bases, 2 bases remained unmatched. The CDR3 extends over 13 amino acids. Germline V gene data show CDR1 as SGHRS and CDR2 as YFSETQ. CDR3 in amino acids: CASSPQGTDTQYF. CDR3 in DNA: TGCGCCAGCAGCCCACAGGGGACAGATACGCAGTATTTT.

This clone was recorded a few times. The CDR3 bases are TGTGCCAGCGCTTGGGGGGGTCACGAGCAGTACTTC. This sequence encodes CASAWGGHEQYF. V and J are TRBV7-9 and TRBJ2-7; 7 bases map to TRBD2. The CDR3 runs 12 residues. Trimming cost V 8 bases and J 5 bases; bases outside gene matches: 6. The germline V gene encodes CDR1 SEHNR and CDR2 FQNEAQ (reference sequence).

The CDR3 loop reads CASSHRGFNQPQHF. In nucleotides, the CDR3 is TGTGCCAGCAGCCATAGGGGATTCAATCAGCCCCAGCATTTT. The chain carries TRBV13 and TRBJ1-5; TRBD1 is a possible D gene (5 bases). In germline, CDR1 is PRHDT, CDR2 FYEKMQ (reference sequence). The V gene lost 5 bases and the J gene lost 3 bases, with 11 bases spanning the gap. The CDR3 length is 14 residues.

The gene calls are TRBV28 and TRBJ2-3; tentative D call: TRBD1 (6 bases). CDR3 length: 15 residues. The germline V gene has CDR1 MDHEN and CDR2 SYDVKM. Trimming cost V 5 bases and J 1 base, with 13 bases left between them. CDR3 in DNA: TGTGCCAGCAGTCCCTTCAGGGGACGCACAGATACGCAGTATTTT. This translates into CASSPFRGRTDTQYF. Together with reference TRBV28 and TRBJ2-3, the CDR3 gives the full variable domain: DVKVTQSSRYLVKRTGEKVFLECVQDMDHENMFWYRQDPGLGLRLIYFSYDVKMKEKGDIPEGYSVSREKKERFSLILESASTNQTSMYLCASSPFRGRTDTQYFGPGTRLTVL.

This chain's CDR3 is CASSLKGTGLTPSGNTIYF. The CDR3 DNA reads TGTGCCAGCAGCTTAAAGGGGACAGGGCTTACTCCGTCTGGAAACACCATATATTTT. V is TRBV7-9 and J is TRBJ1-3; 9 nucleotides match TRBD1. The V gene end was trimmed by 2 bases and the J gene end by 1 base; junction bases not matched to a gene: 12. Germline-derived CDR1 and CDR2 are SEHNR and FQNEAQ (reference sequence). The CDR3 contains 19 residues.

This clone was observed a few times. The V call is TRBV2, the J call TRBJ1-5, with D perhaps TRBD1 (5 bases). This CDR3 is 14 amino acids long. From germline, CDR1 is SNHLY and CDR2 FYNNEI. Trimming pared 5 bases from V and 3 bases from J, leaving 11 bases between. CDR3 sequence (DNA): TGTGCCAGCAGTCGGGACTTTTACAATCAGCCCCAGCATTTT. Residues: CASSRDFYNQPQHF.

The V call is TRBV7-9, the J call TRBJ1-2; D possibly corresponds to TRBD1 (6 bases). V was clipped by 5 bases and J by 3 bases, with 16 bases between them. The CDR3 length is 15 residues. Germline CDR1 reads SEHNR; CDR2 reads FQNEAQ (reference sequence). The DNA for the CDR3 is TGTGCCAGCAGCCTCCGGGACCCAGGGGACTATGGCTACACCTTC. Amino acids: CASSLRDPGDYGYTF.